The present T cell receptor (beta chain) was sequenced within a study of blood T cell repertoires in COVID-19. About the research overall: Italy, Spain and the United States were the sources of the convalescent and acute COVID-19 samples.

Assay used: immunoSEQ multiplex PCR; TCRdb lists only in-frame clones, some missing. This table holds 200,000 to 250,000 clones, roughly 84% found once. Trimming took 8 bases from V and 8 from J, leaving 15 bases between them. The CDR3 totals 13 residues. CDR1 is SNHLY and CDR2 is FYNNEI in the germline V gene. The clonotype was recovered from a man in his forties with active or convalescent COVID-19. The sample consisted of peripheral blood. The chain joins TRBV2 to TRBJ1-4, with D perhaps matching TRBD1 (5 bases). The CDR3 spells CASVRQLREKLFF. Here the CDR3 DNA reads TGTGCCAGCGTAAGACAGCTTAGGGAAAAACTGTTTTTT.